The present TCR beta chain was sequenced within a study of blood T cell repertoires in COVID-19. Profiling relied on immunoSEQ multiplex PCR, and the TCRdb table lists in-frame clones only, not all of them. In the table there are about 63,000 clones, approximately 78% of which are singletons. Those enrolled, adults aged about 18 to 89 years, came from 20 to 25 US areas. Sequencing input: PBMCs or T cells enriched from blood (not recorded which). The TCR was taken from a woman aged 40-49 years with acute COVID-19.

Written as DNA, the CDR3 is TGCGCCAGCAGCTTGGCCAAAGGGACAGGGAGCGGCACAGATACGCAGTATTTT. As protein: CASSLAKGTGSGTDTQYF. V and J are TRBV5-1 and TRBJ2-3; 9 bases are a match to TRBD1. The V gene end was trimmed by 0 bases and the J gene end by 1 base; junction bases not matched to a gene: 9. Germline CDR1 reads SGHRS; CDR2 reads YFSETQ. CDR3 length equals 18 residues.